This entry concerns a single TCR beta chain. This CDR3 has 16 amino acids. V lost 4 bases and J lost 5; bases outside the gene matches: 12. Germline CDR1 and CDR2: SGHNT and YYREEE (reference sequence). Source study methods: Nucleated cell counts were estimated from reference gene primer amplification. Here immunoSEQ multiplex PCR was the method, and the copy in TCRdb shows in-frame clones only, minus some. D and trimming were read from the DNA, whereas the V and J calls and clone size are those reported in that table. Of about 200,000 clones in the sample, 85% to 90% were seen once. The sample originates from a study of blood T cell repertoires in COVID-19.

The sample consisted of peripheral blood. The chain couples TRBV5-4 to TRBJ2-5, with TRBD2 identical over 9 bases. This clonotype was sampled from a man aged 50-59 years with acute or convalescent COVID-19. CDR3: CASSRSRGGAGETQYF. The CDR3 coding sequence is TGTGCCAGCAGCCGCTCCCGCGGGGGGGCCGGGGAGACCCAGTACTTC.